This is a list of T cell receptor beta chains from one sample in a study of T cell responses to AZD1222 COVID-19 vaccine. TCRdb keeps only in-frame clones here, not all; method: immunoSEQ multiplex PCR. The sample holds 150,000 or so clones; roughly 92% are singletons and the top ten take about 5%. The sequences come from peripheral blood, collected on day 0 of AZD1222 vaccination. The receptors here all came from an adult in good health. The CDR3 runs from the conserved cysteine through the conserved F or W. A D gene is named only where the DNA matches it firmly. Some rows have no size entry. The others give once, few or many, or a class for an expanded clone.

d_call j_call clone_size v_call cdr3_nt cdr3_aa
- TRBJ1-1 - TRBV11-2 TGTGCCAGCAGCTTAGAAGGGGGTTGGGGAATTGAAGCTTTCTTT CASSLEGGWGIEAFF
TRBD1 TRBJ1-1 - TRBV5-4 TGTGCCAGCAGCTCACCGGGACAGAGATACATGAACACTGAAGCTTTCTTT CASSSPGQRYMNTEAFF
- TRBJ1-1 - TRBV4-1 TGCGCCAGCAGCCAAGGGACAGACCGAACAACTGAAGCTTTCTTT CASSQGTDRTTEAFF
TRBD1 TRBJ1-4 - TRBV7-9 TGTGCCTCAAGACAGGGGTATAATGAAAAACTGTTTTTT CASRQGYNEKLFF
- TRBJ2-2 - TRBV18 TGTGCCAGCTCATTCGGACAGCGAAACACCGGGGAGCTGTTTTTT CASSFGQRNTGELFF
- TRBJ1-2 - TRBV5-1 TGCGCCAGCAGCTTGGCCGGAGGGGGCTATGGCTACACCTTC CASSLAGGGYGYTF
- TRBJ2-3 - TRBV27 TGTGCCAGCACCGAGGGGGGCCCCACAGATACGCAGTATTTT CASTEGGPTDTQYF
- TRBJ1-1 - TRBV2 TGTGCCAGCAGGGCAGACAGTAACGCCGCTGAAGCTTTCTTT CASRADSNAAEAFF
- TRBJ2-7 once TRBV20-1 TGCAGTGCTAGTTATCTGCAGAGCTCCTACGAGCAGTACTTC CSASYLQSSYEQYF
- TRBJ1-2 - TRBV9 TGTGCCAGCAGCGTGCCGAGTAGGGCAGTTTATGGCTACACCTTC CASSVPSRAVYGYTF
- TRBJ1-5 - TRBV20-1 TGCAGTGCTGGCAGTCCTGAGCCCCAGCATTTT CSAGSPEPQHF
- TRBJ2-5 - TRBV7-2 TGTGCCAGCAGCTCTAGAATGAGAGAGACCCAGTACTTC CASSSRMRETQYF
- TRBJ2-1 once TRBV5-4 TGTGCCAGCAGCTTGGTTGGTCGGGGGATTCTAGACAATGAGCAGTTCTTC CASSLVGRGILDNEQFF
TRBD1 TRBJ1-3 once TRBV12-3/TRBV12-4 TGTGCCAGCAGGCGGGGACAGGGTGACACCATATATTTT CASRRGQGDTIYF
- TRBJ1-1 - TRBV15 TGTGCCACCAGCTCGAACAGGAGGACTGAAGCTTTCTTT CATSSNRRTEAFF
TRBD1 TRBJ2-2 - TRBV5-1 TGCGCCAGCAGTTCCACAGGGGGCGCGCCCGGGGAGCTGTTTTTT CASSSTGGAPGELFF
- TRBJ1-3 - TRBV7-2 TGTGCCAGCAGCTTAGACCGGGGCTCTGGAAACACCATATATTTT CASSLDRGSGNTIYF
TRBD2 TRBJ2-7 - TRBV7-2 TGTGCCAGCAGCTTAAAGCGGGAGTCCTACGAGCAGTACTTC CASSLKRESYEQYF
- TRBJ2-7 - TRBV4-2 TGTGCCAGCAGCCGAACCCACCGGGACCCTGTGGGGCAGTACTTC CASSRTHRDPVGQYF
- TRBJ2-5 - TRBV2 TGTGCCAGCAGTGAAGATGAGACCCAGTACTTC CASSEDETQYF